The rows below give T cell receptor beta chains drawn from one sample of a study of T cell responses to AZD1222 COVID-19 vaccine. Measured with immunoSEQ multiplex PCR; TCRdb has only the in-frame clones, and not every one. Of fewer than 200,000 clones in the sample, approximately 86% were seen once. The sequencing used peripheral blood, collected 28 days after the second AZD1222 dose. The source is an adult who received the AZD1222 COVID-19 vaccine. Each CDR3 is given with its conserved first and last residue. Fields, in order: clone size, V gene, D gene, J gene, CDR3 DNA, CDR3 protein. A D gene is named only where the DNA matches it firmly. Clone size is not always given. Where it is, it says once, few, many or a class for expanded clones.

once,TRBV19,TRBD2,TRBJ2-1,TGTGCCAGTAGTATAGTAGGCGGGGGGGGCCCTCCTGAGCAGTTCTTC,CASSIVGGGGPPEQFF
.,TRBV9,.,TRBJ1-2,TGTGCCAGCAGCGTCGGGCAGGAGTATGGCTACACCTTC,CASSVGQEYGYTF
.,TRBV19,.,TRBJ1-5,TGTGCCAGTAGCACCGCCAGGGTGAGAAGCAATCAGCCCCAGCATTTT,CASSTARVRSNQPQHF
.,TRBV2,.,TRBJ1-2,TGTGCCAGCAGTGAAAACTATGGCTACACCTTC,CASSENYGYTF
few,TRBV15,TRBD1,TRBJ2-7,TGTGCCACCAGCAGAGATTCCCTAGACAGGGTAGGCTACGAGCAGTACTTC,CATSRDSLDRVGYEQYF
.,TRBV5-4,TRBD2,TRBJ2-3,TGTGCCAGCAGCCCGGGGGGTACAGATACGCAGTATTTT,CASSPGGTDTQYF
.,TRBV10-1,TRBD2,TRBJ2-1,TGCGCCAGCAGTTCTAGCGGGGGGTGGGGTGAGCAGTTCTTC,CASSSSGGWGEQFF
.,TRBV19,.,TRBJ2-7,TGTGCCAGTAGTAATGGACTCTACGAGCAGTACTTC,CASSNGLYEQYF
once,TRBV5-1,.,TRBJ1-1,TGCGCCAGCAGATTGAACCAAGGGGGGACTGAAGCTTTCTTT,CASRLNQGGTEAFF
few,TRBV5-4,.,TRBJ2-1,TGTGCCAGCAGCAGATCAGGGGTCCACTACAATGAGCAGTTCTTC,CASSRSGVHYNEQFF
.,TRBV6-5,TRBD1,TRBJ1-5,TGTGCCAGCAAGAGGGGACAGGGCGGTGTTCAGCCCCAGCATTTT,CASKRGQGGVQPQHF
.,TRBV27,.,TRBJ1-2,TGTGCCAGCAGTTCTAGGGAAGGGGAGAGAAATGGCTACACCTTC,CASSSREGERNGYTF
few,TRBV3-1/TRBV3-2,TRBD1,TRBJ2-7,TGTGCCAGCAGCCAAGGGGGACAGATCTACGAGCAGTACTTC,CASSQGGQIYEQYF
.,TRBV5-4,TRBD2,TRBJ2-3,TGTGCCAGCAGCGCCGCAGATCAGCGGGGGGGGCACACAGATACGCAGTATTTT,CASSAADQRGGHTDTQYF